Detailed here is one TCR beta chain. This entry is derived from a study of cytomegalovirus exposure and HLA in healthy donors. PCR amplification relied on 60 Vbeta primers (plus 13 Jbeta primers). The data were produced by immunoSEQ multiplex PCR, yet TCRdb's version contains in-frame clones alone and is incomplete. Altogether 80,000 or so clones are present, less than 80% being singletons, with the ten largest covering 5.5% to 8%. The germline V gene encodes CDR1 MNHEY and CDR2 SVGAGI. V was clipped by 8 bases and J by 4 bases, with 11 bases between them. This CDR3 has 13 amino acids. This TCR derives from a woman aged 45-65 years in good health and CMV-seropositive. The gene calls are TRBV6-5 and TRBJ2-2, with D perhaps matching TRBD1 (5 bases). Sequences were obtained from PBMCs. The CDR3 DNA is TGTGCCAGCGGCAGGGCGAGCACCGGGGAGCTGTTTTTT. It specifies CASGRASTGELFF.